The 2 T cell receptor beta chains below come from one sample, sequenced in a study of blood T cell repertoires in COVID-19. The table came from immunoSEQ multiplex PCR; TCRdb's copy has only in-frame clones and leaves some out. Of approximately 250,000 clones in the sample, 88% were seen once. Sequencing was performed on PBMCs or T cells enriched from blood (not recorded which). The source is a woman in her forties with acute COVID-19.

The chain has TRBV9 and TRBJ2-1; D possibly corresponds to TRBD2 (6 bases). Germline V lookup: CDR1 SGDLS, CDR2 YYNGEE. CDR3 length: 14 residues. V was trimmed by 4 bases and J by 9 bases, leaving 17 bases between them. The CDR3 spells CASSPKTSGFEQFF. CDR3 sequence (DNA): TGTGCCAGCAGCCCTAAGACTAGTGGGTTTGAGCAGTTCTTC.

The chain recombines TRBV29-1 with TRBJ1-1, with D tentatively TRBD1 (6 bases). V shed 7 bases and J shed 8 bases, with 17 bases lying between them. Germline-derived CDR1 and CDR2 are SQVTM and ANQGSEA. This CDR3 comprises 12 residues. CDR3 loop: CSAGRGTGEAFF. For the CDR3, the DNA is TGCAGCGCTGGACGGGGCACAGGGGAAGCTTTCTTT. The full variable domain, rest sourced from reference TRBV29-1 and TRBJ1-1, is SAVISQKPSRDICQRGTSLTIQCQVDSQVTMMFWYRQQPGQSLTLIATANQGSEATYESGFVIDKFPISRPNLTFSTLTVSNMSPEDSSIYLCSAGRGTGEAFFGQGTRLTVV.